This entry lists 24 T cell receptor beta chains sequenced from one sample in a study of shared clonotypes between healthy human individuals. Produced via immunoSEQ multiplex PCR; TCRdb's table is partial and in-frame only. The sample carries roughly 2.2 million clones, about 92% recorded once. Sequenced sample: naive CD4+ T cells from PBMCs. Subset denoted: CD45RA+ positively selected. These TCRs come from a man in his late teens or twenties in good health. Some clones in this sample may be carry-over from other donors' samples.

This clone showed up just once. The sample contains more than one DNA sequence encoding this CDR3. The V call is TRBV27, the J call TRBJ1-2, with a tentative D call TRBD1 (6 bases). CDR1 is MNHEY, CDR2 SMNVEV, per germline (reference sequence). V lost 6 bases to trimming and J lost 2 bases, with 10 bases between them. This CDR3 has 13 amino acids. CDR3 protein: CASSLTGNYGYTF. The CDR3, as DNA: TGTGCCAGCAGCCTAACAGGGAACTATGGCTACACCTTC.

V is TRBV4-2 and J is TRBJ2-3; maybe TRBD1 (6 bases). The germline V and J ends were trimmed by 2 bases and 6 bases, with 12 bases remaining between them. The CDR3 is made up of 14 amino acids. CDR1 and CDR2 (germline): LGHNA, YNFKEQ. CDR3: CASSQLTGSDTQYF. In DNA, the CDR3 is TGTGCCAGCAGCCAATTGACAGGCTCCGATACGCAGTATTTT.

The chain joins TRBV2 to TRBJ2-5; 7 positions match TRBD2. Germline V gives CDR1 SNHLY, CDR2 FYNNEI. V shed 3 bases, J shed 2 bases, and the junction held 6 bases outside the gene matches. CDR3 length equals 15 residues. The DNA for the CDR3 is TGTGCCAGCAGTGACGGATTGGGGGGGCAAGAGACCCAGTACTTC. Residues: CASSDGLGGQETQYF.

J is TRBJ2-5 and V is TRBV14, with 7 bases aligning to TRBD1. Germline CDR1 is SGHDN and CDR2 is FVKESK. V trimming: 1 base; J trimming: 7 bases; junction bases outside the gene matches: 9. This CDR3 is built from 15 residues. The CDR3 DNA follows: TGTGCCAGCAGCCAAGCCTCCGGGACAGCTGGGACCCAGTACTTC. It is translated as CASSQASGTAGTQYF.

V is TRBV4-2 and J is TRBJ2-3, with a tentative D call TRBD2 (5 bases). This CDR3 has 16 residues. Germline CDR1 and CDR2: LGHNA and YNFKEQ. Trimming removed 0 bases at V and 2 bases at J, with 12 bases between. CDR3 in amino acids: CASSQDRLTDTDTQYF. CDR3 sequence (DNA): TGTGCCAGCAGCCAAGACCGACTAACTGACACAGATACGCAGTATTTT.

This chain links TRBV5-1 with TRBJ1-3, with D maybe TRBD1 (6 bases). The germline V and J ends were trimmed by 0 bases and 2 bases, with 12 bases remaining between them. The CDR3 length is 16 residues. CDR1 and CDR2 from the germline V gene are SGHRS and YFSETQ. CDR3 nucleotides: TGCGCCAGCAGCTTGGGCGTCGGGGGGCCTGGAAACACCATATATTTT. Protein: CASSLGVGGPGNTIYF.

The CDR3 DNA reads as TGTGCCAGCAGAAACAGGGGGATCTCTGGAAACACCATATATTTT. Its protein product is CASRNRGISGNTIYF. The V call is TRBV2, the J call TRBJ1-3; TRBD1 aligns across 8 bases. This CDR3 comprises 15 residues. V gave up 6 bases and J gave up 0 bases; unmatched junction bases: 4. Looked up from germline, CDR1 is SNHLY and CDR2 is FYNNEI.

V is TRBV11-3 and J is TRBJ2-7; TRBD2 might be the D (6 bases). Germline-derived CDR1 and CDR2 are SGHNT and YENEEA. The CDR3 totals 14 residues. V was clipped by 5 bases and J by 5 bases, with 16 bases between them. CDR3 in DNA: TGTGCCAGCAGCCCACGCGGGATCTCGCACGAGCAGTACTTC. As protein: CASSPRGISHEQYF.

This clone was picked up a small number of times. This chain links TRBV6-4 with TRBJ2-4; a weak D match, TRBD2 (6 bases). This CDR3 has 13 residues. Trimming took 4 bases from V and 9 from J, leaving 13 bases between them. In germline, CDR1 is MRHNA, CDR2 SNTAGT. This chain's CDR3 is CASSGEVGGIQYF. The DNA for the CDR3 is TGTGCCAGCAGTGGGGAAGTGGGAGGCATTCAGTACTTC.

The chain has TRBV5-1 and TRBJ1-2; TRBD1 might be the D (5 bases). V lost 4 bases to trimming and J lost 8 bases, with 18 bases between them. CDR1 is SGHRS, CDR2 YFSETQ, per germline. The CDR3 has 14 residues. The CDR3 spells CASSVTVAFRGYTF. For the CDR3, the DNA is TGCGCCAGCAGCGTGACAGTGGCTTTTAGGGGCTACACCTTC.

CDR3 protein: CASSPIRGPTYEQYF. CDR3 nucleotide sequence: TGTGCCAGCAGTCCAATCAGGGGGCCCACCTACGAGCAGTACTTC. The chain recombines TRBV28 with TRBJ2-7, with TRBD1 matching 8 bases. CDR1 and CDR2 (germline): MDHEN, SYDVKM. This CDR3 contains 15 residues. After removal of 5 bases from V and 2 bases from J, the junction contained 8 bases not matched to a gene.

The V and J genes are TRBV2 and TRBJ2-3; D is possibly TRBD1 or TRBD2 (5 bases each). With 8 bases removed from V and 2 bases from J, the gap between germline ends came to 23 bases. The CDR3 runs to 17 residues. The germline V gene has CDR1 SNHLY and CDR2 FYNNEI. CDR3 loop: CASVGTTREIHTDTQYF. CDR3 coding DNA: TGTGCCAGCGTCGGGACCACTCGGGAAATACACACAGATACGCAGTATTTT.

This chain uses TRBV7-3 with TRBJ2-5; D is possibly TRBD2 (5 bases). This CDR3 comprises 15 residues. Per the germline V gene, CDR1 is SGHTA and CDR2 is FQGTGA. V was cut by 5 bases and J by 4 bases, with 17 bases left in between. The CDR3 nucleotides are TGTGCCAGCAGCCAGGCCGGGGTCCCCCGAGAGACCCAGTACTTC. This gives the protein CASSQAGVPRETQYF.

The chain recombines TRBV7-6 with TRBJ1-1, with no clear D. V dropped 5 bases and J dropped 0 bases, with 16 bases sitting between them. The germline V gene encodes CDR1 SGHVS and CDR2 FNYEAQ. The CDR3 runs to 16 residues. CDR3 nucleotides: TGTGCCAGCAGCCCGACGACGGGGTTTGTGAACACTGAAGCTTTCTTT. Amino acids: CASSPTTGFVNTEAFF.

The chain links TRBV7-2 to TRBJ1-5; possible D gene TRBD1, 6 bases. The CDR3 runs to 14 residues. Deletions cut 2 bases from V and 6 bases from J, with 11 bases between. The V gene's germline CDR1 is SGHTA and CDR2 FQGNSA. CDR3 in DNA: TGTGCCAGCAGCTTAACGGGGGGCGCTCAGCCCCAGCATTTT. Translating gives CASSLTGGAQPQHF.

The chain employs TRBV25-1 and TRBJ2-1; the D is unclear. V lost 6 bases and J 8 bases, leaving 8 bases between the germline ends. CDR1 is MGHDK, CDR2 SYGVNS, per germline. This CDR3 has 11 amino acids. The DNA for the CDR3 is TGTGCCAGCAGGGATTGGGATGAGCAGTTCTTC. Its translation: CASRDWDEQFF.

The chain is built from TRBV7-2 and TRBJ2-5, with D perhaps matching TRBD2 (7 bases). Trimming cost V 3 bases and J 5 bases, with 13 bases left between them. The length of the CDR3 is 14 residues. Germline loops: CDR1 SGHTA, CDR2 FQGNSA. DNA of the CDR3: TGTGCCAGCAGCTTCGGGGGGCTTGGCGAGACCCAGTACTTC. It specifies CASSFGGLGETQYF.

This chain connects TRBV28 to TRBJ2-5; TRBD2 might be the D (6 bases). The V end lost 4 bases, the J end lost 5 bases, and 17 bases lay between the germline ends. The germline V gene encodes CDR1 MDHEN and CDR2 SYDVKM. This CDR3 region has 15 residues. The CDR3: CASSSGSTIGETQYF. CDR3 nucleotide sequence: TGTGCCAGCAGTTCCGGGAGTACTATTGGGGAGACCCAGTACTTC.

This rearrangement joins TRBV6-5 to TRBJ1-1; D is uncertain. V was pared by 6 bases and J by 0 bases, with 11 bases between. In germline, CDR1 is MNHEY, CDR2 SVGAGI. CDR3 length: 14 amino acids. CDR3 loop: CASRIDGMNTEAFF. CDR3 nucleotides: TGTGCCAGCAGGATTGATGGTATGAACACTGAAGCTTTCTTT.

The J gene is TRBJ1-2, the V gene TRBV6-4, with unresolved D. Per the germline V gene, CDR1 is MRHNA and CDR2 is SNTAGT. Trimming left V 6 bases short and J 4 bases short, with 12 bases between. This CDR3 comprises 13 residues. CDR3: CASRVREPYGYTF. The CDR3 region has the DNA TGTGCCAGCAGGGTACGGGAACCCTATGGCTACACCTTC.

The rearrangement links TRBV15 to TRBJ2-7; D is perhaps TRBD2 (5 bases). Per the germline V gene, CDR1 is LNHNV and CDR2 is YYDKDF (reference sequence). V lost 3 bases and J 6 bases, leaving 9 bases between the germline ends. CDR3 length: 12 amino acids. CDR3 sequence reads: CATSRGVAEQYF. DNA of the CDR3: TGTGCCACCAGCAGGGGAGTAGCCGAGCAGTACTTC.

The chain has TRBV9 and TRBJ1-4; tentative D call: TRBD1 (5 bases). Trimming removed 0 bases from V and 2 bases from J, with 8 bases in between. CDR1 is SGDLS and CDR2 is YYNGEE in the germline V gene. CDR3 length equals 15 residues. For the CDR3, the DNA is TGTGCCAGCAGCGTAGGCGGGACCACTAATGAAAAACTGTTTTTT. Translation gives CASSVGGTTNEKLFF.

As concerns this clone: Distinct nucleotide sequences in the sample also encode this CDR3. The V call is TRBV5-1, the J call TRBJ2-1, with D perhaps TRBD2 (6 bases). The CDR3 runs to 15 residues. Per germline, CDR1 SGHRS and CDR2 YFSETQ. V gave up 0 bases and J gave up 0 bases, with 7 bases separating them. Written as DNA, the CDR3 is TGCGCCAGCAGCTTGGCCGGGAGCTCCTACAATGAGCAGTTCTTC. Amino acid sequence: CASSLAGSSYNEQFF.

The chain's CDR3 is CASSLVANGNTIYF. CDR3 in DNA: TGTGCCAGCAGCTTAGTAGCAAACGGTAACACCATATATTTT. This rearrangement joins TRBV7-6 to TRBJ1-3; D gene ambiguous. The CDR3 contains 14 residues. Trimming shortened V by 1 base and J by 7 bases, and 11 bases separated the two germline ends. CDR1 and CDR2 (germline): SGHVS, FNYEAQ.